The clone carrying this T cell receptor beta chain was counted ten times or more. As yet, its antigen is unknown. TCRdb reprocessed the RT-PCR reads via MiXCR and lists one record per CDR3 protein. Counted here are about 160,000 distinct CDR3 sequences, roughly 10% occurring once; the ten biggest clones make up 12%. This record comes from a study of response to subunit inactivated influenza vaccine. General study results and limits: The study's authors posited that every seasonal influenza vaccination enlists few new T cells.

The CDR3 extends over 13 amino acids. The V end was cut by 4 bases, the J end by 6 bases, with 13 bases between. The germline gives CDR1 SQVTM, CDR2 ANQGSEA. The sequences come from non-naive T cells sorted from PBMCs, collected 45 days after vaccination. This sequence was found in a man aged 45-65 years who received an inactivated influenza vaccine. The V gene is TRBV29-1, the J gene TRBJ2-1, with D uncertain. In DNA, the CDR3 is TGCAGCGTTGCTACGGGTCGTTTCAATGAGCAGTTCTTC. Its protein product is CSVATGRFNEQFF.